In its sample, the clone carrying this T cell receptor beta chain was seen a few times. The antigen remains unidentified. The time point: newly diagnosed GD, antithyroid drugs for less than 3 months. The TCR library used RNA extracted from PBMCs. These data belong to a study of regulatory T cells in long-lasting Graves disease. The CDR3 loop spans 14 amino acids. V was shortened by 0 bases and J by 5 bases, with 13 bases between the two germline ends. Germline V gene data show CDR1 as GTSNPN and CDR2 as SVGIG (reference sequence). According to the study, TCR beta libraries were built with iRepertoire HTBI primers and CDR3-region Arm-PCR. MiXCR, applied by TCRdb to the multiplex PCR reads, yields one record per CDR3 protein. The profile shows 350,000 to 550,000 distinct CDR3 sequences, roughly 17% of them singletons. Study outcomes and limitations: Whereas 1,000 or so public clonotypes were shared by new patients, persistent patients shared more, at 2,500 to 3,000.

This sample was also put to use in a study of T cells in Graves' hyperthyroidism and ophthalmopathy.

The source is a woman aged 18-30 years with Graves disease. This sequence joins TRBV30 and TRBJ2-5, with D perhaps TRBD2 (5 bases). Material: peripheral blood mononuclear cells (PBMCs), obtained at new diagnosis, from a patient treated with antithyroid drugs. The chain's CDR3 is CAWSVLGLGETQYF. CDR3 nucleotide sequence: TGTGCCTGGAGTGTACTAGGGTTGGGGGAGACCCAGTACTTC.